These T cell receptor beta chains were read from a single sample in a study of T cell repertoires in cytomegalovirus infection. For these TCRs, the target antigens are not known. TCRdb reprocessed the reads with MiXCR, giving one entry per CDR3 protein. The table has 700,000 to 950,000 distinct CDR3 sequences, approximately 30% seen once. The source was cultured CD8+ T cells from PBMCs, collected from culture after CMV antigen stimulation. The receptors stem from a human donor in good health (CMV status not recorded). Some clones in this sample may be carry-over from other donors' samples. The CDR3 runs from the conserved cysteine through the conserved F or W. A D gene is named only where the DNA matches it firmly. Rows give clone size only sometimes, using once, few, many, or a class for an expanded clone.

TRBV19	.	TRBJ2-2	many	CASSISGSGTGELFF
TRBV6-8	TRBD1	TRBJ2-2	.	CASSYWTGVAGELFF
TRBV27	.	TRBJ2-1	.	CASSLSGPWNEQFF
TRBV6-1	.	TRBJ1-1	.	CASSEDGIAEAFF
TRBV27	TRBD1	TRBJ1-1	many	CASSFDREDTEAFF
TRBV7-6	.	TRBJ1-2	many	CASSLSPNYGYTF
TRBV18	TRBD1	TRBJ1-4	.	CASSLQGWSEKLFF
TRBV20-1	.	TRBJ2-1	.	CSALDSYNEQFF
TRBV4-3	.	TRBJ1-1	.	CASSQEGEDTEAFF
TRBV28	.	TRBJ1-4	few	CASSLSLQAGAFNEKLFF
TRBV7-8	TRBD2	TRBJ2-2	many	CASSLGLAGVITGELFF
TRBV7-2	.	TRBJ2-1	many	CASSLLPPSRVNEQFF
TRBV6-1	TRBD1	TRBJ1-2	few	CASSTWGQLGAGYTF
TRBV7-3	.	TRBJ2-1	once	CASSDDRDNEQFF
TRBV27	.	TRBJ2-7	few	CASSSGQLNKPYEQYF
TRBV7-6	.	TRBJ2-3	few	CASSLESTGARLGTQYF
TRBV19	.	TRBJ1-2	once	CASSIIRDKKNYSYTF
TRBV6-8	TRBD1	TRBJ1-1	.	CASPSRDRDPRNTEAFF
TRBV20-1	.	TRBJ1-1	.	CSASDSESPNTEAFF
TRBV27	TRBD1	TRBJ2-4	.	CASSPGTGENIQYF
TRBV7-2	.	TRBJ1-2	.	CASSLAPRQDEVDGYTF
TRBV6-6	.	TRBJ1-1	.	CASSGSMSTEAFF
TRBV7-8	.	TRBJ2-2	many	CASSFRGLGTGELFF
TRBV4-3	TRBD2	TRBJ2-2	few	CASSSPQGLHTGELFF
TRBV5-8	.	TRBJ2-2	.	CASSLEYRLDGNTGELFF
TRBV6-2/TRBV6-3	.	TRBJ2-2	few	CASDKTNTGELFF
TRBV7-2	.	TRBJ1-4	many	CASSPWTGDEKLFF
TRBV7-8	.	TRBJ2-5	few	CASSLLSDVQETQYF
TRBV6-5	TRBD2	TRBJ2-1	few	CASSAVLAGGRNEQFF
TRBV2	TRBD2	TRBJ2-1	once	CASTGGYEQFF
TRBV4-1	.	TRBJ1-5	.	CVSSLGAGGEGNQPQHF
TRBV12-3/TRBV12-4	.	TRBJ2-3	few	CASTDYRSTDTQYF
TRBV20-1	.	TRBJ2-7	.	CSAIGTTTYEQYF
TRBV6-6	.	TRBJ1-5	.	CASSYRSQPQHF
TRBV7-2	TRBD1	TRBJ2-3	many	CASSPPGQRLTDTQYF
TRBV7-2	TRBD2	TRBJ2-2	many	CASSSPGTSGNTGELFF
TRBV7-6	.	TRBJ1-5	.	CASNLEQSNSNQPQHF
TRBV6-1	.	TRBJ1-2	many	CASSTQVVRTAAAGYTF
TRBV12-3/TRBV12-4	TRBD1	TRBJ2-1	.	CASSPDDRAPYNEQFF
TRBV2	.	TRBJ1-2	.	CATFALGSHYGYTF
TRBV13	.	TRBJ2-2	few	CASSPRAGNTGELFF
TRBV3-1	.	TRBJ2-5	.	CASSQDVTGQETQYF
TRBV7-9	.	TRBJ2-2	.	CASSPTVVSTGELFF
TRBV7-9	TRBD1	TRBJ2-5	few	CASSPGQAGETQYF